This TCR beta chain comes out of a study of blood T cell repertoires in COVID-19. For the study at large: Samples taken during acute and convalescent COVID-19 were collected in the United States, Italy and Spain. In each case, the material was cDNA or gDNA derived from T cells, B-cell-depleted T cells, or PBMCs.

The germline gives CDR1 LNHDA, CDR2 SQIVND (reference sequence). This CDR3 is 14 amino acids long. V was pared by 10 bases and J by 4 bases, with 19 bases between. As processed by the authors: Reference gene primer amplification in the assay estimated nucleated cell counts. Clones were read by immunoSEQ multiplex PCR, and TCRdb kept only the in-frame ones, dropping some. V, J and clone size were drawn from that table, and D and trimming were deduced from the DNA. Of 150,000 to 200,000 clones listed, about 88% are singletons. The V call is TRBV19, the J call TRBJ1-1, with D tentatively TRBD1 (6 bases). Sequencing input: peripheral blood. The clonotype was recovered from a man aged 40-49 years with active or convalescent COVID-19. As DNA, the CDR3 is TGTGCCACCGGAAGGGGGGGCATCGGCACTGAAGCTTTCTTT. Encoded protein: CATGRGGIGTEAFF.